This T cell receptor beta chain was recorded in a study of molecular identifiers for immune sequencing clone quantification. Points from the study as a whole: In naive cells, under 1% of molecules belonged to clones above 20 RNA copies, against over 99% in effector cells.

This clonotype has ten or more counts. The antigen remains unidentified. With RNA at 10%, 30% or 50%, naive CD8 libraries came from around 20,000 to 990,000 sorted cells. The use of previously described methods and listed TCR primers produced the bulk TCR libraries. TCRdb called the PCR reads again in MiXCR, with one record for every CDR3 protein. The top ten hold under 0.85% of the sample, which has around 470,000 distinct CDR3 sequences, 20% to 25% seen once. The CDR3 extends over 13 amino acids. V gave up 1 base and J gave up 2 bases; unmatched junction bases: 2. Germline values: CDR1 SQVTM, CDR2 ANQGSEA.

The sample was naive CD8+ T cells from blood, with Jurkat cell RNA spiked in. The subset is: FACS-sorted CD8+CD4-CCR7+CD45RA+ naive T cells. V and J are TRBV29-1 and TRBJ2-7; 7 nucleotides agree with TRBD2. This receptor was taken from a human donor in good health. Some libraries in this study had Jurkat cell RNA spiked in. This chain's CDR3 is CSVEGSGPYEQYF. The CDR3 DNA sequence: TGCAGCGTTGAAGGTAGCGGGCCCTACGAGCAGTACTTC.